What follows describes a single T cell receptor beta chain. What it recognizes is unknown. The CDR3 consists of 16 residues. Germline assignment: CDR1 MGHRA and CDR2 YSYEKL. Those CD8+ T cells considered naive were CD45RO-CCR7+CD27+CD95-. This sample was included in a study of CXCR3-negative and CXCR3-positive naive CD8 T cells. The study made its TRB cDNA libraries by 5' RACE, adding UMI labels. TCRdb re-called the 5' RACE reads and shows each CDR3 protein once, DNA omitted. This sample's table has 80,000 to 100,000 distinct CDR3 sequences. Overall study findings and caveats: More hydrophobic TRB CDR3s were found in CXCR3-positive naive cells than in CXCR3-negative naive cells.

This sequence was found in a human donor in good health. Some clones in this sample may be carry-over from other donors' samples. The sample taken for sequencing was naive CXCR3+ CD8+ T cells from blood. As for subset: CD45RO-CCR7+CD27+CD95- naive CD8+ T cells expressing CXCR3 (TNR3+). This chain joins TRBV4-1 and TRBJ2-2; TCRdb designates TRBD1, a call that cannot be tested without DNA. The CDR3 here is CASSQEAGRGTGELFF.